One and the same sample provided the 14 T cell receptor beta chains below, sequenced in a study of cytomegalovirus exposure and HLA in healthy donors. Produced via immunoSEQ multiplex PCR; TCRdb's table is partial and in-frame only. The sample yields about 88,000 clones, 95% to 98% seen once. What was sequenced was PBMCs. Every receptor here comes from a man younger than 30 in good health and CMV-seronegative.

This sequence joins TRBV10-1 and TRBJ2-3, with D possibly being TRBD2 (5 bases). There are 13 residues in the CDR3. Germline CDR1 and CDR2: WNHNN and SYGVQD (reference sequence). V dropped 6 bases and J dropped 6 bases, with 13 bases sitting between them. The CDR3: CASSASPGDTQYF. The CDR3 DNA is TGCGCCAGCAGCGCTAGTCCGGGGGATACGCAGTATTTT.

The chain has TRBV5-6 and TRBJ2-1, with 12 bases lining up with TRBD2. The CDR3 totals 17 residues. Germline CDR1 reads SGHDT; CDR2 reads YYEEEE. Trimming took 0 bases from V and 9 from J; bases not matched to a gene: 10. CDR3 loop: CASSLGILAGGRGEQFF. The CDR3 nucleotides read TGTGCCAGCAGCTTGGGTATCCTAGCGGGAGGGCGGGGTGAGCAGTTCTTC.

The V and J genes are TRBV18 and TRBJ1-1; TRBD1 is a possible D gene (5 bases). V lost 3 bases and J 5 bases, leaving 13 bases between the germline ends. Germline CDR1 reads KGHSH; CDR2 reads LQKENI. The CDR3 has 14 amino acids. CDR3 sequence reads: CASSPYDSKTEAFF. The CDR3, as DNA: TGTGCCAGCTCACCCTATGACAGTAAAACTGAAGCTTTCTTT.

This sequence joins TRBV7-9 and TRBJ2-1; D remains unclear. CDR3 length equals 12 residues. The germline V and J ends were trimmed by 3 bases and 9 bases, with 9 bases remaining between them. CDR1 is SEHNR, CDR2 FQNEAQ, per germline (reference sequence). DNA for the CDR3: TGTGCCAGCAGCTTTTATTTGCGTGAGCAGTTCTTC. As protein: CASSFYLREQFF. Variable domain in full (rest from reference TRBV7-9 and TRBJ2-1): DTGVSQNPRHKITKRGQNVTFRCDPISEHNRLYWYRQTLGQGPEFLTYFQNEAQLEKSRLLSDRFSAERPKGSFSTLEIQRTEQGDSAMYLCASSFYLREQFFGPGTRLTVL.

Written as DNA, the CDR3 is TGTGCCAGCAGCCCCCTGGACAGGGAGGTCTGGGGCTACACCTTC. Protein product: CASSPLDREVWGYTF. This rearrangement joins TRBV5-6 to TRBJ1-2, with 8 nucleotides matching TRBD1. The CDR3 runs to 15 residues. Germline CDR1 reads SGHDT; CDR2 reads YYEEEE. V gave up 4 bases and J gave up 8 bases; unmatched junction bases: 13.

The chain uses TRBV5-1 and TRBJ2-6, with 11 bases fitting TRBD1. CDR3 length: 20 amino acids. J lost 4 bases, V lost 1 base, and 13 bases had no gene match. Looked up from germline, CDR1 is SGHRS and CDR2 is YFSETQ. The CDR3 region is CASSLQGDRGVSLGANVLTF. The DNA for the CDR3 is TGCGCCAGCAGCTTGCAAGGGGACAGGGGGGTATCTCTGGGGGCCAACGTCCTGACTTTC.

The chain links TRBV5-1 to TRBJ2-5, with D unclear. CDR3 length equals 18 residues. The germline V gene encodes CDR1 SGHRS and CDR2 YFSETQ. Trimming left V 4 bases short and J 0 bases short, with 22 bases between. In nucleotides, the CDR3 is TGCGCCAGCAGCCCAGACCCCTCGGGTCATCGATACCAAGAGACCCAGTACTTC. As protein: CASSPDPSGHRYQETQYF.

The chain is built from TRBV7-9 and TRBJ2-2, with 11 bases fitting TRBD2. In germline, CDR1 is SEHNR, CDR2 FQNEAQ (reference sequence). CDR3 size: 18 residues. Trimming removed 0 bases from V and 0 bases from J; junction bases left unmatched: 3. The CDR3 region is CASSLALAGGPNTGELFF. The CDR3 nucleotides are TGTGCCAGCAGCTTAGCGCTAGCGGGAGGACCGAACACCGGGGAGCTGTTTTTT.

The chain joins TRBV28 to TRBJ2-7; 8 nucleotides agree with TRBD1. The CDR3 consists of 14 residues. Germline V gene lookup returns CDR1 MDHEN and CDR2 SYDVKM. Trimming removed 3 bases from V and 2 bases from J; junction bases left unmatched: 3. The CDR3 protein is CASSFFRGPYEQYF. In DNA, the CDR3 is TGTGCCAGCAGTTTTTTCAGGGGGCCCTACGAGCAGTACTTC.

This clone was seen only once. The J gene is TRBJ2-1, the V gene TRBV30, with D possibly TRBD2 on 6 matching bases. Per the germline V gene, CDR1 is GTSNPN and CDR2 is SVGIG (reference sequence). Trimming took 0 bases from V and 0 from J, leaving 9 bases between them. The CDR3 loop spans 15 amino acids. CDR3 bases: TGTGCCTGGAGTGTAGGTAGCGGCTCCTACAATGAGCAGTTCTTC. Protein: CAWSVGSGSYNEQFF.

Here the CDR3 DNA reads TGTGCCAGCAGGATACCAGGCTCAACCCAGTACTTC. It translates to CASRIPGSTQYF. J is TRBJ2-5 and V is TRBV11-3, with no clear D. CDR1 is SGHNT, CDR2 YENEEA, per germline. The germline V and J ends were trimmed by 6 bases and 8 bases, with 13 bases remaining between them. The length of the CDR3 is 12 residues.

There are a few counts of this clone. The rearrangement uses TRBV5-1 and TRBJ2-7, with 8 bases fitting TRBD1. Germline CDR1 reads SGHRS; CDR2 reads YFSETQ. V was clipped by 0 bases and J by 5 bases; unmatched bases: 4. The CDR3 consists of 14 residues. The CDR3 nucleotides are TGCGCCAGCAGCTTGGGGCAGGGGGCCGACGAGCAGTACTTC. The encoded protein is CASSLGQGADEQYF.

The genes are TRBV6-5 and TRBJ1-2; D unclear. This CDR3 is built from 13 residues. CDR1 and CDR2 from the germline V gene are MNHEY and SVGAGI. The ends were cut back, 2 bases at V and 2 bases at J, with 6 bases in the middle. CDR3 sequence (DNA): TGTGCCAGCAGTTACGCCCAGAACTATGGCTACACCTTC. Protein: CASSYAQNYGYTF.

V and J are TRBV7-2 and TRBJ1-4; TRBD1 is a possible D gene (5 bases). The CDR3 is 16 amino acids. V was pared by 0 bases and J by 3 bases, with 11 bases between. Germline CDR1 and CDR2: SGHTA and FQGNSA. CDR3 sequence reads: CASSLALGGANEKLFF. CDR3 sequence (DNA): TGTGCCAGCAGCTTAGCGTTGGGGGGGGCTAATGAAAAACTGTTTTTT.